The 17 T cell receptor beta chains given below trace back to one sample, sequenced in a study of shared clonotypes between healthy human individuals (dated by TCRdb to 2020 to 2021). Libraries were constructed by the immunoSEQ multiplex PCR assay. In its TCRdb copy, this immuneACCESS table keeps in-frame sequences only and misses some clones. Where compared with another copy, unresolved V genes explain less than half of these, and the others have no known cause. The sample table shows about 2.3 million clones, and approximately 95% are seen once. The top ten constitute 0.35% to 0.5% of the sample. Sequenced input: naive CD4+ T cells from PBMCs. The sample's cell subset or site label is to be understood as: CD45RA+ positively selected. Source of these receptors: a man aged 18 to 30 in good health. Some clones in this sample may be carry-over from other donors' samples.

The gene calls are TRBV5-4 and TRBJ2-2, with 9 positions matching TRBD2. Germline CDR1 reads SGHNT; CDR2 reads YYREEE (reference sequence). The CDR3 spans 16 residues. The ends lost 5 bases at V and 2 bases at J; junction bases unmatched: 7. CDR3 region: CASRLGAGGNTGELFF. The CDR3 DNA reads as TGTGCCAGCAGATTAGGAGCGGGAGGAAACACCGGGGAGCTGTTTTTT.

This chain connects TRBV5-1 to TRBJ2-5; D is possibly TRBD1 (6 bases). Trimming took off 3 bases at V and 4 bases at J, with 22 bases between the two ends. Germline V gene data show CDR1 as SGHRS and CDR2 as YFSETQ. The CDR3 has 17 residues. The CDR3: CASSSGTRSPGGETQYF. The DNA of the CDR3 is TGCGCCAGCAGCTCCGGGACAAGATCTCCTGGGGGAGAGACCCAGTACTTC.

V gene TRBV19 combines with J gene TRBJ1-1, with 9 bases that match TRBD1. This CDR3 spans 13 amino acids. Trimming removed 4 bases from V and 5 bases from J; junction bases left unmatched: 2. CDR1 LNHDA and CDR2 SQIVND come from the germline V gene (reference sequence). The CDR3 DNA reads as TGTGCCAGTAGTAGGACAGGGGAAACTGAAGCTTTCTTT. Its protein product is CASSRTGETEAFF. The whole variable domain, filled in from reference TRBV19 and TRBJ1-1, reads DGGITQSPKYLFRKEGQNVTLSCEQNLNHDAMYWYRQDPGQGLRLIYYSQIVNDFQKGDIAEGYSVSREKKESFPLTVTSAQKNPTAFYLCASSRTGETEAFFGQGTRLTVV.

This clone was found a few times. The genes are TRBV28 and TRBJ1-5; D gene uncertain. Trimming cost V 7 bases and J 4 bases, with 8 bases left between them. Germline V gives CDR1 MDHEN, CDR2 SYDVKM. The CDR3 sequence is 12 residues long. The CDR3 DNA reads TGTGCCAGCAAAGAGACAAATCAGCCCCAGCATTTT. Translation gives CASKETNQPQHF.

This chain joins TRBV6-6 and TRBJ1-3, with D unclear. The V end was cut by 6 bases, the J end by 1 base, with 7 bases between. Germline CDR1 is MNHNY and CDR2 is SVGAGI (reference sequence). This CDR3 comprises 13 residues. The CDR3 DNA is TGTGCCAGCAGCGAGACTTCTGGAAACACCATATATTTT. Translation gives CASSETSGNTIYF.

The chain uses TRBV7-2 and TRBJ1-5; TRBD1 might be the D (6 bases). The V gene lost 5 bases and the J gene lost 1 base, with 15 bases spanning the gap. Germline assignment: CDR1 SGHTA and CDR2 FQGNSA. This CDR3 spans 16 amino acids. The CDR3, as DNA: TGTGCCAGCAGCCTCCGGAGGGGGGGCAGCAATCAGCCCCAGCATTTT. Translation gives CASSLRRGGSNQPQHF.

In nucleotides, the CDR3 is TGTGCCACGCTGGAGGGAATATCGAATGAAAAACTGTTTTTT. Translating it yields CATLEGISNEKLFF. The chain uses TRBV28 and TRBJ1-4; D unresolved. The V end was cut by 10 bases, the J end by 5 bases, with 17 bases between. The length of the CDR3 is 14 residues. Germline CDR1 MDHEN, CDR2 SYDVKM.

V and J are TRBV5-4 and TRBJ2-1; 9 bases fit TRBD2. This CDR3 spans 15 amino acids. Trimming cost V 0 bases and J 6 bases; bases outside gene matches: 4. Germline-derived CDR1 and CDR2 are SGHNT and YYREEE (reference sequence). The DNA for the CDR3 is TGTGCCAGCAGCTTGGATAGCGGGAGAACCAATGAGCAGTTCTTC. As protein: CASSLDSGRTNEQFF.

V and J are TRBV19 and TRBJ1-4; perhaps TRBD1 as D (5 bases). CDR1 is LNHDA, CDR2 SQIVND, per germline (reference sequence). The V end was cut by 3 bases, the J end by 7 bases, with 18 bases between. The CDR3 sequence is 16 residues long. CDR3 protein: CASSIVFGASGEKLFF. The CDR3 bases are TGTGCCAGTAGTATCGTCTTCGGGGCGAGCGGTGAAAAACTGTTTTTT.

This chain links TRBV7-8 with TRBJ2-5; unclear D gene. V was shortened by 3 bases and J by 4 bases, with 18 bases between the two germline ends. The CDR3 consists of 16 residues. CDR1 is SGHVS and CDR2 is FQNEAQ in the germline V gene. The CDR3 region is CASSLGRAGPRETQYF. CDR3 in DNA: TGTGCCAGCAGCTTGGGCCGGGCAGGCCCCAGAGAGACCCAGTACTTC. Together with reference TRBV7-8 and TRBJ2-5, the CDR3 gives the full variable domain: GAGVSQSPRYKVAKRGQDVALRCDPISGHVSLFWYQQALGQGPEFLTYFQNEAQLDKSGLPSDRFFAERPEGSVSTLKIQRTQQEDSAVYLCASSLGRAGPRETQYFGPGTRLLVL.

The V call is TRBV13, the J call TRBJ2-5, with 9 positions matching TRBD1. This CDR3 contains 15 residues. CDR1 PRHDT and CDR2 FYEKMQ come from the germline V gene (reference sequence). The trim removed 7 bases at V and 7 bases at J, leaving 13 bases unmatched. The CDR3, as DNA: TGTGCCAGCACCATGGACAGGGGATCCCTCAGGACCCAGTACTTC. The encoded protein is CASTMDRGSLRTQYF.

The V gene is TRBV9, the J gene TRBJ2-4; D tentatively fits TRBD1 or TRBD2 (5 bases each). CDR3 size: 15 residues. Germline V gene data show CDR1 as SGDLS and CDR2 as YYNGEE. Trimming removed 4 bases at V and 4 bases at J, with 15 bases between. The CDR3 nucleotides read TGTGCCAGCAGCCCCGGGGCCCAGCAGAAAAACATTCAGTACTTC. It specifies CASSPGAQQKNIQYF.

V gene TRBV15 combines with J gene TRBJ1-2; unclear D gene. Germline V gene sequence: CDR1 LNHNV, CDR2 YYDKDF (reference sequence). Between the trimmed V and J ends, which lost 0 bases and 4 bases, there was a span of 9 bases. The CDR3 covers 14 residues. CDR3 protein: CATSREEGAYGYTF. CDR3 DNA sequence: TGTGCCACCAGCAGAGAGGAGGGCGCCTATGGCTACACCTTC.

This sequence joins TRBV18 and TRBJ1-2; D perhaps matches TRBD1 (6 bases). V was trimmed by 8 bases and J by 8 bases, leaving 21 bases between them. This CDR3 is built from 14 residues. CDR1 and CDR2 from the germline V gene are KGHSH and LQKENI. The CDR3 DNA reads as TGTGCCAGCCGTCAACCCGGGGGCCCCTACGGCTACACCTTC. The encoded protein is CASRQPGGPYGYTF.

The chain carries TRBV10-3 and TRBJ2-7; D gene ambiguous. Germline lookup yields CDR1 ENHRY and CDR2 SYGVKD. The CDR3 totals 11 residues. V lost 4 bases and J lost 5, with 6 bases in between. CDR3 nucleotides: TGTGCCATCAGTGGGCAGGACGAGCAGTACTTC. Protein product: CAISGQDEQYF.

This clone was seen only once. The identical CDR3 is also encoded by other nucleotide sequences in the sample. The J gene is TRBJ2-2, the V gene TRBV2; 8 positions agree with TRBD2. This CDR3 region has 15 residues. The germline V gene encodes CDR1 SNHLY and CDR2 FYNNEI. Unmatched junction bases numbered 4, after V lost 6 bases and J lost 1 base. The CDR3 is CASRPLAGNTGELFF. CDR3 coding DNA: TGTGCCAGCAGGCCTCTAGCGGGGAACACCGGGGAGCTGTTTTTT. The full variable domain, with the rest looked up from reference TRBV2 and TRBJ2-2, is EPEVTQTPSHQVTQMGQEVILRCVPISNHLYFYWYRQILGQKVEFLVSFYNNEISEKSEIFDDQFSVERPDGSNFTLKIRSTKLEDSAMYFCASRPLAGNTGELFFGEGSRLTVL.

J is TRBJ1-5 and V is TRBV2, with a possible D match to TRBD1 (5 bases). Germline V gene sequence: CDR1 SNHLY, CDR2 FYNNEI. The CDR3 sequence is 15 residues long. The germline V and J ends were trimmed by 6 bases and 6 bases, with 18 bases remaining between them. The CDR3 loop reads CASRQDLQGTQPQHF. The CDR3 DNA reads as TGTGCCAGCAGGCAGGATCTGCAGGGAACTCAGCCCCAGCATTTT.